Here is one T cell receptor beta chain with its context. What it binds is unknown. Specified time point: new active TB diagnosis, blood taken before or within 7 days of starting treatment. This sample is drawn from a study of T cells in tuberculosis. Study as a whole: This South African cohort compared adolescents with or without latent tuberculosis against adults with active tuberculosis.

The study's findings and limits: Classification accuracy was roughly 90% (AUROC over 0.85) with the GMM-specific repertoire.

J was trimmed by 5 bases and V by 1 base; bases with no gene match: 6. Germline-derived CDR1 and CDR2 are SGHVS and FQNEAQ. The CDR3 sequence is 16 residues long. Generated by immunoSEQ multiplex PCR, the TCRdb table keeps only in-frame clones and is missing some. Of 30,000 to 35,000 clones in the sample, nearly 90% were seen once. The rearrangement uses TRBV7-8 and TRBJ2-5; the match to TRBD2 covers 11 bases. The sequenced sample was PBMCs, obtained at tuberculosis diagnosis. The sequence derives from an adult with tuberculosis. The DNA of the CDR3 is TGTGCCAGCAGCTTAGGTAGCGGGGGGGCCGGTGAGACCCAGTACTTC. Protein product: CASSLGSGGAGETQYF.